One sample yielded the 20 T cell receptor beta chains listed below, sequenced in a study of cytomegalovirus exposure and HLA in healthy donors. PCR used 60 Vbeta primers and 13 Jbeta primers. Sequencing was performed with immunoSEQ multiplex PCR; in TCRdb, only in-frame clones are kept and a portion is missing. Of 98,000 or so clones listed, about 74% were seen once; the top ten hold over 15%. Source material: PBMCs. Receptor source: a man in his 60s in good health and CMV-seropositive.

This clone was detected a few times. Other nucleotide sequences in the sample specify the same CDR3. The chain employs TRBV30 and TRBJ2-7; D is perhaps TRBD1 (5 bases). The V end lost 4 bases, the J end lost 2 bases, and 9 bases lay between the germline ends. The CDR3 loop spans 12 amino acids. Germline CDR1 reads GTSNPN; CDR2 reads SVGIG (reference sequence). The CDR3 protein is CAWKQGTYEQYF. The CDR3 coding sequence is TGTGCCTGGAAGCAGGGCACCTACGAGCAGTACTTC.

The chain combines TRBV6-6 with TRBJ2-5; 12 bases are a match to TRBD2. CDR3 size: 14 residues. Germline CDR1 reads MNHNY; CDR2 reads SVGAGI (reference sequence). V shed 6 bases and J 4 bases; nucleotides not matched to a gene: 3. The CDR3 protein is CASSQTSGGETQYF. CDR3 DNA sequence: TGTGCCAGCAGCCAGACTAGCGGGGGAGAGACCCAGTACTTC.

The chain combines TRBV11-2 with TRBJ2-3, with D uncertain. CDR3 length: 13 residues. The germline V gene encodes CDR1 SGHAT and CDR2 FQNNGV. Trimming took off 6 bases at V and 0 bases at J, with 7 bases between the two ends. CDR3 sequence (DNA): TGTGCCAGCAGGGGCCCTAGCACAGATACGCAGTATTTT. Translating gives CASRGPSTDTQYF.

Note on this clone: One junction end does not reproduce the germline sequence, and a read error may be involved. Other DNA sequences in the sample encode the same CDR3. The chain has TRBV7-8 and TRBJ2-7, with TRBD2 matching 8 bases. Germline V gene sequence: CDR1 SGHVS, CDR2 FQNEAQ. The CDR3 has 13 residues. As DNA, the CDR3 is TGTGCAAGCAGCTTAGCGGGGAGCAGTGATAAGCACTTC. Residues: CASSLAGSSDKHF.

This sequence joins TRBV9 and TRBJ1-6; TRBD1 aligns across 10 bases. Trimming took 5 bases from V and 5 from J; bases not matched to a gene: 4. The CDR3 has 15 amino acids. Per the germline V gene, CDR1 is SGDLS and CDR2 is YYNGEE. The CDR3 loop reads CASRHGQGDNSPLHF. The CDR3 region has the DNA TGTGCCAGCAGGCACGGACAGGGGGATAATTCACCCCTCCACTTT.

This sequence joins TRBV11-1 and TRBJ2-7; perhaps TRBD1 as D (5 bases). Trimming cost V 0 bases and J 5 bases, with 5 bases left between them. This CDR3 is built from 12 residues. Germline CDR1 reads SGHAT; CDR2 reads FQDESV (reference sequence). CDR3 bases: TGTGCCAGCAGCTTAGCAGGGGACGAGCAGTACTTC. It codes for CASSLAGDEQYF.

J is TRBJ2-5 and V is TRBV28, with 8 bases identical to TRBD2. The CDR3 sequence is 13 residues long. The V and J ends lost 10 bases and 2 bases, in that order; junction bases with no gene match: 6. Germline lookup yields CDR1 MDHEN and CDR2 SYDVKM. CDR3 region: CATRPGGQETQYF. The CDR3 region has the DNA TGTGCCACCAGACCGGGGGGGCAAGAGACCCAGTACTTC.

This chain connects TRBV9 to TRBJ1-3; 8 bases fit TRBD1. The junction had 4 bases not matched to a gene; V was cut back by 3 bases and J by 2 bases. There are 15 residues in the CDR3. CDR1 and CDR2 (germline): SGDLS, YYNGEE. The CDR3 is CASSDRGTAGNTIYF. The DNA of the CDR3 is TGTGCCAGCAGCGACAGGGGGACCGCTGGAAACACCATATATTTT.

The chain has TRBV15 and TRBJ2-7; D might be TRBD1 (5 bases). Looked up from germline, CDR1 is LNHNV and CDR2 is YYDKDF (reference sequence). The CDR3 contains 13 residues. Trimming took off 6 bases at V and 5 bases at J, with 14 bases between the two ends. The CDR3 loop is CATRGSGIDEQYF. DNA of the CDR3: TGTGCCACCAGGGGGTCAGGGATCGACGAGCAGTACTTC.

This sequence joins TRBV5-6 and TRBJ2-1; 7 nucleotides match TRBD1. The length of the CDR3 is 13 residues. Germline trimming cut 4 bases from V and 5 bases from J; bases unmatched to any gene: 3. Germline assignment: CDR1 SGHDT and CDR2 YYEEEE. For the CDR3, the DNA is TGTGCCAGCAGCAATACAGGGGACAATGAGCAGTTCTTC. It codes for CASSNTGDNEQFF.

This chain connects TRBV19 to TRBJ1-2, with 10 bases matching TRBD1. The CDR3 length is 17 residues. Germline assignment: CDR1 LNHDA and CDR2 SQIVND (reference sequence). Trimming at V came to 3 bases and at J to 1 base, leaving 8 bases not matched to a gene. The DNA for the CDR3 is TGTGCCAGTAGTATTATGGGACAGGGGACCTATAACTATGGCTACACCTTC. As protein: CASSIMGQGTYNYGYTF.

This clone was found a few times. J is TRBJ1-1 and V is TRBV6-4; D is undetermined. Germline values: CDR1 MRHNA, CDR2 SNTAGT. The V gene lost 4 bases and the J gene lost 4 bases, with 10 bases spanning the gap. The CDR3 extends over 13 amino acids. In nucleotides, the CDR3 is TGTGCCAGCAGTGCGGGGTGGGGCACTGAAGCTTTCTTT. This codes for CASSAGWGTEAFF.

The chain uses TRBV6-1 and TRBJ1-1; TRBD1 is a possible D gene (5 bases). V was trimmed by 10 bases and J by 6 bases, leaving 21 bases between them. The CDR3 loop spans 14 amino acids. CDR1 and CDR2 from the germline V gene are MNHNS and SASEGT. The CDR3 loop is CATTLRGGTAEAFF. CDR3 nucleotide sequence: TGTGCCACTACCCTGCGGGGAGGGACCGCTGAAGCTTTCTTT.

The chain is built from TRBV29-1 and TRBJ2-7; D possibly corresponds to TRBD1 (6 bases). Germline V CDR1 and CDR2: SQVTM, ANQGSEA. V lost 1 base, J lost 6 bases, and 13 bases lay in between. This CDR3 spans 13 amino acids. CDR3 DNA: TGCAGCGTTGAAGGTGACAGGAGAGGCGAGCAGTACTTC. It encodes CSVEGDRRGEQYF.

The chain links TRBV6-1 to TRBJ1-1, with 9 positions matching TRBD1. With 4 bases clipped from V and 3 bases from J, the junction kept 6 bases outside the gene matches. Per the germline V gene, CDR1 is MNHNS and CDR2 is SASEGT. The CDR3 is 15 amino acids. The CDR3 loop reads CASSATRQGDTEAFF. CDR3 bases: TGTGCCAGCAGTGCAACTCGACAGGGGGACACTGAAGCTTTCTTT.

This clone occurred a few times. This sequence joins TRBV6-6 and TRBJ1-1, with 8 bases matching TRBD1. V was pared by 4 bases and J by 10 bases, with 11 bases of the junction left unmatched. Per germline, CDR1 MNHNY and CDR2 SVGAGI (reference sequence). The CDR3 runs 14 residues. The CDR3: CASSSYRTGYGAFF. CDR3 nucleotide sequence: TGTGCCAGCAGTTCCTACCGGACAGGGTATGGAGCTTTCTTT.

This sequence joins TRBV10-3 and TRBJ2-3; 8 nucleotides align to TRBD2. V lost 7 bases to trimming and J lost 6 bases; unmatched junction nucleotides: 12. The germline gives CDR1 ENHRY, CDR2 SYGVKD. This CDR3 comprises 15 residues. Here the CDR3 DNA reads TGTGCCATCAAAAACCGAGCGGGGGTCGGTGATACGCAGTATTTT. This translates into CAIKNRAGVGDTQYF.

CDR3 DNA sequence: TGTGCCAGCAGTGAAGCGCCGGGACAGCTGTTTTTT. Translation gives CASSEAPGQLFF. V gene TRBV6-1 combines with J gene TRBJ1-4; 7 bases align to TRBD1. The CDR3 is 12 amino acids. Per germline, CDR1 MNHNS and CDR2 SASEGT. V was clipped by 0 bases and J by 14 bases; unmatched bases: 3.

This rearrangement joins TRBV4-1 to TRBJ2-5; D ambiguous. This CDR3 is 13 amino acids long. Germline CDR1 and CDR2: MGHRA and YSYEKL. Deletions cut 2 bases from V and 5 bases from J, with 9 bases between. DNA for the CDR3: TGCGCCAGCAGCCAAAACTACGGCGAGACCCAGTACTTC. As protein: CASSQNYGETQYF.

The chain couples TRBV7-9 to TRBJ2-1; D might be TRBD2 (6 bases). The CDR3 covers 12 residues. CDR1 is SEHNR, CDR2 FQNEAQ, per germline (reference sequence). Trimming left V 0 bases short and J 14 bases short, with 11 bases between. Written as DNA, the CDR3 is TGTGCCAGCAGCTTAGCGGGGGGAAATAAGTTCTTC. It translates to CASSLAGGNKFF.